This record covers a single T cell receptor (beta chain). The entry originates in a study of blood T cell repertoires in COVID-19. Study as a whole: Samples taken during acute and convalescent COVID-19 were collected in the United States, Italy and Spain. PBMCs, B-cell-depleted T cells, or T cells provided the cDNA or gDNA that made up the material.

In the original analysis: Amplification of reference gene primers provided the estimated nucleated cell counts. The method was immunoSEQ multiplex PCR; TCRdb's version includes in-frame clones alone and lacks a portion of them. The DNA gave D and trimming, while V, J and clone size come from that table. The repertoire holds over 60,000 clones, with over 75% as singletons. The CDR3 spans 13 residues. V was cut by 5 bases and J by 4 bases, with 12 bases left in between. Germline loops: CDR1 SGHNT, CDR2 YYREEE (reference sequence). V usage is TRBV5-4 and J usage is TRBJ2-5; the D gene is possibly TRBD1 (6 bases). Sequencing was carried out using peripheral blood. This TCR was sampled from a man between 65 and 85 years old with active or convalescent COVID-19. CDR3 amino acids: CASRPRGGETQYF. The CDR3 nucleotides are TGTGCCAGCAGACCCAGGGGTGGAGAGACCCAGTACTTC.